The 14 T cell receptor beta chains below all came from one sample that was sequenced in a study of blood T cell repertoires in COVID-19. Only in-frame clones appear in the TCRdb table, and some are missing; sequencing was by immunoSEQ multiplex PCR. The sample includes approximately 380,000 clones, around nine tenths of them seen just once. The sample comprised PBMCs or T cells enriched from blood (not recorded which). The origin of the receptors is a woman in her late teens or twenties who had recovered from COVID-19.

The chain couples TRBV6-4 to TRBJ2-3; 10 positions match TRBD1. The germline gives CDR1 MRHNA, CDR2 SNTAGT. This CDR3 is built from 15 residues. V was clipped by 5 bases and J by 4 bases; unmatched bases: 6. This CDR3 reads CASSPTGGASDTQYF. As DNA, the CDR3 is TGTGCCAGCAGTCCGACAGGGGGCGCCTCAGATACGCAGTATTTT.

This clone was recorded only once. J is TRBJ2-7 and V is TRBV10-3; 9 bases are shared with TRBD1. Per germline, CDR1 ENHRY and CDR2 SYGVKD. The CDR3 has 15 amino acids. V was clipped by 0 bases and J by 6 bases; unmatched bases: 6. The CDR3 DNA reads as TGTGCCATCAGTGAGTCGAAACAGGGGGCCGGCGAGCAGTACTTC. Translating gives CAISESKQGAGEQYF.

The rearrangement links TRBV4-1 to TRBJ2-3; TRBD1 matches at 7 bases. The CDR3 runs to 15 residues. The trim removed 0 bases at V and 2 bases at J, leaving 2 bases unmatched. Germline CDR1 is MGHRA and CDR2 is YSYEKL. CDR3 sequence: CASSQEDRFTDTQYF. CDR3 coding DNA: TGCGCCAGCAGCCAAGAGGACAGGTTCACAGATACGCAGTATTTT.

The chain carries TRBV5-6 and TRBJ1-5, with 7 nucleotides matching TRBD1. Per the germline V gene, CDR1 is SGHDT and CDR2 is YYEEEE. CDR3 size: 14 residues. V gave up 4 bases and J gave up 3 bases; unmatched junction bases: 4. The CDR3 coding sequence is TGTGCCAGCAGCAGGGACAGAACCAATCAGCCCCAGCATTTT. It translates to CASSRDRTNQPQHF.

This clone was picked up a small number of times. The chain couples TRBV2 to TRBJ1-5; D not certain. V shed 6 bases and J shed 5 bases, with 20 bases lying between them. The CDR3 sequence is 16 residues long. CDR1 and CDR2 (germline): SNHLY, FYNNEI. DNA for the CDR3: TGTGCCAGCAGCCACCGCCTGGGCCTCGACGATCAGCCCCAGCATTTT. Translated: CASSHRLGLDDQPQHF.

The rearrangement joins TRBV27 to TRBJ2-3; 9 nucleotides agree with TRBD2. V was pared by 0 bases and J by 5 bases, with 9 bases of the junction left unmatched. Germline assignment: CDR1 MNHEY and CDR2 SMNVEV (reference sequence). The length of the CDR3 is 17 residues. For the CDR3, the DNA is TGTGCCAGCAGTTTATCCCTCGCGGGGGGGCCTGTAGATACGCAGTATTTT. This gives the protein CASSLSLAGGPVDTQYF.

This chain joins TRBV11-3 and TRBJ1-1, with D uncertain. This CDR3 is built from 13 residues. Germline V gene sequence: CDR1 SGHNT, CDR2 YENEEA. Trimming stripped 8 bases from V and 0 bases from J, with 10 bases between. Here the CDR3 DNA reads TGTGCCAGCTCCAGAGGAATGAACACTGAAGCTTTCTTT. Amino acids: CASSRGMNTEAFF.

V is TRBV7-9 and J is TRBJ2-7; 7 bases match TRBD1. J lost 3 bases, V lost 5 bases, and 4 bases had no gene match. Germline CDR1 reads SEHNR; CDR2 reads FQNEAQ (reference sequence). This CDR3 comprises 13 residues. The CDR3 loop is CASSPGTDYEQYF. The CDR3 DNA sequence: TGTGCCAGCAGCCCCGGGACAGACTACGAGCAGTACTTC.

This chain connects TRBV3-1 (or the pseudogene TRBV3-2) to TRBJ2-3; 11 bases match TRBD2. Germline V CDR1 and CDR2: LGHDT, YNNKEL (reference sequence). The V and J ends lost 0 bases and 5 bases, in that order; junction bases with no gene match: 19. The CDR3 covers 21 residues. The CDR3 protein is CASSQDGSNSGGAVRVDTQYF. Written as DNA, the CDR3 is TGTGCCAGCAGCCAAGATGGATCTAATAGCGGGGGGGCAGTTAGGGTAGATACGCAGTATTTT.

In its sample, this clone was seen once. Other DNA sequences in the sample encode the same CDR3. The chain joins TRBV4-3 to TRBJ2-7; D remains ambiguous. The V gene's germline CDR1 is LGHNA and CDR2 YSLEER. The CDR3 is made up of 13 amino acids. V was pared by 0 bases and J by 4 bases, with 7 bases between. DNA of the CDR3: TGCGCCAGCAGCCAAGATAGGAGTTACGAGCAGTACTTC. It yields the protein CASSQDRSYEQYF.

The chain recombines TRBV27 with TRBJ1-2; 10 bases are a match to TRBD1. In germline, CDR1 is MNHEY, CDR2 SMNVEV (reference sequence). This CDR3 is 17 amino acids long. V was pared by 3 bases and J by 5 bases, with 12 bases of the junction left unmatched. The CDR3 spells CASSFAPSTGGGYGYTF. DNA for the CDR3: TGTGCCAGCAGTTTTGCCCCATCGACAGGGGGCGGATATGGCTACACCTTC.

The V and J genes are TRBV18 and TRBJ2-2; possibly TRBD1 for D (6 bases). CDR3 size: 16 residues. Deletions cut 3 bases from V and 1 base from J, with 12 bases between. Per the germline V gene, CDR1 is KGHSH and CDR2 is LQKENI. The CDR3 DNA sequence: TGTGCCAGCTCACCTACGGACAGCGGGAACACCGGGGAGCTGTTTTTT. It encodes CASSPTDSGNTGELFF.

This sequence joins TRBV7-9 and TRBJ1-2; D not certain. The length of the CDR3 is 12 residues. Germline V CDR1 and CDR2: SEHNR, FQNEAQ (reference sequence). Deletions cut 5 bases from V and 7 bases from J, with 11 bases between. The DNA of the CDR3 is TGTGCCAGCAGCCACCGGGTTGCTGGCTACACCTTC. This translates into CASSHRVAGYTF.

The V gene is TRBV27, the J gene TRBJ1-1; 9 bases agree with TRBD1. J gave up 4 bases and V 9 bases, and 9 bases lay outside the gene matches. The CDR3 is 14 residues long. Looked up from germline, CDR1 is MNHEY and CDR2 is SMNVEV (reference sequence). The CDR3 protein is CARTGGARSTEAFF. The DNA for the CDR3 is TGTGCCAGGACAGGGGGGGCGCGCTCCACTGAAGCTTTCTTT.